These 26 T cell receptor beta chains were all obtained from the same sample, sequenced in a study of blood T cells in healthy people across ages. Sample-barcoded 5' priming and a J-beta primer mix drove a second PCR of 7 to 11 cycles. MiXCR, applied by TCRdb to the 5' RACE reads, yields one record per CDR3 protein. The profile shows about 1.4 million distinct CDR3 sequences, approximately 59% of them singletons. The sample was blood. All receptors derive from a young man in good health.

The chain has TRBV4-1 and TRBJ1-5; D unclear. The CDR3 runs to 15 residues. V was shortened by 4 bases and J by 2 bases, with 12 bases between the two germline ends. Germline lookup yields CDR1 MGHRA and CDR2 YSYEKL. The CDR3 nucleotides read TGCGCCAGCAGCCCTCGTGGCGGAGGCAATCAGCCCCAGCATTTT. Encoded protein: CASSPRGGGNQPQHF.

The chain recombines TRBV14 with TRBJ2-7; D is undetermined. CDR3 length: 14 residues. Germline lookup yields CDR1 SGHDN and CDR2 FVKESK. V lost 4 bases to trimming and J lost 4 bases, with 14 bases between them. Here the CDR3 DNA reads TGTGCCAGCAGCCGTTGGAGTGGACCTTACGAGCAGTACTTC. Its translation is CASSRWSGPYEQYF.

This clonotype has just one count. The rearrangement links TRBV27 to TRBJ1-5; D ambiguous. Germline CDR1 is MNHEY and CDR2 is SMNVEV (reference sequence). V was cut by 2 bases and J by 5 bases, with 7 bases left in between. The CDR3 sequence is 13 residues long. CDR3 sequence: CASSLGPDQPQHF. CDR3 bases: TGTGCCAGCAGTTTAGGTCCCGATCAGCCCCAGCATTTT.

V gene TRBV27 combines with J gene TRBJ2-7; either TRBD1 or TRBD2 may supply D (7 bases each). CDR1 is MNHEY and CDR2 is SMNVEV in the germline V gene (reference sequence). The CDR3 sequence is 15 residues long. Trimming pared 7 bases from V and 4 bases from J, leaving 20 bases between. The CDR3 spells CASTPGEGAEYEQYF. The CDR3 DNA is TGTGCCAGCACCCCTGGGGAGGGGGCGGAGTACGAGCAGTACTTC.

This clonotype was observed a few times. The genes are TRBV10-3 and TRBJ2-1, with D perhaps TRBD2 (6 bases). Deletions cut 1 base from V and 9 bases from J, with 16 bases between. This CDR3 region has 15 residues. Per germline, CDR1 ENHRY and CDR2 SYGVKD. CDR3 loop: CAISELTSLKAEQFF. CDR3 sequence (DNA): TGTGCCATCAGTGAGTTGACTAGTCTAAAGGCTGAGCAGTTCTTC.

This sequence joins TRBV6-1 and TRBJ1-2; weak D call: TRBD1 (5 bases). CDR1 MNHNS and CDR2 SASEGT come from the germline V gene. The CDR3 sequence is 14 residues long. Trimming cost V 1 base and J 4 bases, with 10 bases left between them. CDR3 protein: CASSEGTSTYGYTF. CDR3 DNA: TGTGCCAGCAGTGAAGGGACATCGACCTATGGCTACACCTTC.

This chain joins TRBV7-8 and TRBJ2-1; D call uncertain. V was shortened by 0 bases and J by 12 bases, with 21 bases between the two germline ends. Germline V gene data show CDR1 as SGHVS and CDR2 as FQNEAQ. This CDR3 region has 16 residues. The CDR3 nucleotides read TGTGCCAGCAGCTTAGCGCAGGTCATCGTGCCTTTCCGGCAGTTCTTC. It codes for CASSLAQVIVPFRQFF.

The V gene is TRBV20-1, the J gene TRBJ2-1; D may be TRBD2 (5 bases). Looked up from germline, CDR1 is DFQATT and CDR2 is SNEGSKA (reference sequence). Trimming shortened V by 1 base and J by 7 bases, and 11 bases separated the two germline ends. The CDR3 extends over 13 amino acids. The CDR3 sequence: CSARVPSSNEQFF. CDR3 DNA sequence: TGCAGTGCTAGAGTCCCTAGCTCAAATGAGCAGTTCTTC.

A note on this clonotype: A read error is possible here, since a much larger clone lies one base away. The chain recombines TRBV4-1 with TRBJ2-4, with 7 bases matching TRBD1. The J call may not be correct, given that the DNA end is closer to TRBJ2-7. The CDR3 has 13 residues. In germline, CDR1 is MGHRA, CDR2 YSYEKL. This chain's CDR3 is CASSVGQIYEQYF. Written as DNA, the CDR3 is TGCGCCAGCAGCGTGGGACAGATCTACGAGCAGTACTTC.

This clonotype turned up a few times. This chain joins TRBV6-5 and TRBJ1-2, with a weak D call TRBD1 (6 bases). V was pared by 8 bases and J by 4 bases, with 14 bases between. The CDR3 runs to 13 residues. Per germline, CDR1 MNHEY and CDR2 SVGAGI. The CDR3 region has the DNA TGTGCCAGCCTGGAGGGGGGAAGCTATGGCTACACCTTC. Its translation is CASLEGGSYGYTF.

This clonotype was detected only a few times. Relative to the germline gene, one junction end is altered; a read error may explain this. The chain carries TRBV12-3 or TRBV12-4 and TRBJ2-3, with 10 nucleotides matching TRBD2. The CDR3 is 16 amino acids. The CDR3 sequence is CASSLALAGNTDTQYF. The CDR3, as DNA: TGCGCCAGCAGCTTGGCACTAGCGGGGAACACAGATACGCAGTATTTT.

This sequence joins TRBV7-8 and TRBJ2-3; maybe TRBD2 (5 bases). The CDR3 spans 16 residues. Trimming stripped 1 base from V and 1 base from J, with 12 bases between. CDR1 and CDR2 from the germline V gene are SGHVS and FQNEAQ. The CDR3 spells CASSLVDPEGTDTQYF. As DNA, the CDR3 is TGTGCCAGCAGCTTAGTGGACCCGGAGGGCACAGATACGCAGTATTTT.

This clonotype is a singleton in its sample. The V gene is TRBV5-6, the J gene TRBJ2-6, with 9 nucleotides matching TRBD1. This CDR3 spans 18 amino acids. The V segment lost 4 bases and the J segment 1 base; nucleotides outside the gene matches: 9. The germline V gene encodes CDR1 SGHDT and CDR2 YYEEEE. The CDR3 bases are TGTGCCAGCAGCGCGCCGGGACAGGGCTCTTCTGGGGCCAACGTCCTGACTTTC. Protein: CASSAPGQGSSGANVLTF.

The rearrangement uses TRBV14 and TRBJ2-4; no reliable D call. The J call could be wrong; TRBJ2-7 is a better fit for the DNA end. Germline CDR1 SGHDN, CDR2 FVKESK. The CDR3 spans 17 residues. CDR3: CASSQYRSLLWGYEQYF. The DNA of the CDR3 is TGTGCCAGCAGCCAATATCGTTCCCTCCTATGGGGCTACGAGCAGTACTTC.

The chain is built from TRBV5-5 and TRBJ1-1, with D uncertain. The germline V and J ends were trimmed by 0 bases and 8 bases, with 11 bases remaining between them. The CDR3 runs to 13 residues. The germline V gene encodes CDR1 SGHKS and CDR2 YYEKEE (reference sequence). CDR3 in amino acids: CASSLAGPREAFF. DNA of the CDR3: TGTGCCAGCAGCTTGGCGGGCCCCAGAGAAGCTTTCTTT.

This sequence joins TRBV29-1 and TRBJ1-2; D ambiguous. This CDR3 contains 10 residues. V dropped 3 bases and J dropped 5 bases, with 4 bases sitting between them. The V gene's germline CDR1 is SQVTM and CDR2 ANQGSEA. CDR3 sequence (DNA): TGCAGCGTTGATAAGTATGGCTACACCTTC. Translating gives CSVDKYGYTF.

The chain combines TRBV2 with TRBJ2-1; D remains unclear. CDR3 length: 13 amino acids. V was trimmed by 8 bases and J by 2 bases, leaving 10 bases between them. Germline lookup yields CDR1 SNHLY and CDR2 FYNNEI. CDR3 loop: CASSGITYNEQFF. CDR3 coding DNA: TGTGCCAGCTCGGGTATTACCTACAATGAGCAGTTCTTC.

This rearrangement joins TRBV4-1 to TRBJ2-7, with 8 bases lining up with TRBD1. The V gene end was trimmed by 1 base and the J gene end by 5 bases; junction bases not matched to a gene: 7. Germline V gene data show CDR1 as MGHRA and CDR2 as YSYEKL. The length of the CDR3 is 15 residues. The CDR3 spells CASSQADRVGDEQYF. Written as DNA, the CDR3 is TGCGCCAGCAGCCAAGCGGACAGGGTAGGGGACGAGCAGTACTTC.

The chain employs TRBV12-3 or TRBV12-4 and TRBJ2-5, with D perhaps given as TRBD1 or TRBD2 (6 bases each). V was trimmed by 6 bases and J by 2 bases, leaving 28 bases between them. The CDR3 consists of 19 residues. The CDR3 spells CASSDLSVGGRARQETQYF. DNA of the CDR3: TGTGCCAGCAGCGATCTCTCGGTAGGGGGGCGTGCTAGACAAGAGACCCAGTACTTC.

The chain couples TRBV4-1 to TRBJ2-7; maybe TRBD2 (6 bases). Germline V gives CDR1 MGHRA, CDR2 YSYEKL. The CDR3 is 15 residues long. V lost 0 bases and J 7 bases, leaving 16 bases between the germline ends. The CDR3 DNA sequence: TGCGCCAGCAGCCAAGATAGTCGGGGCCGGGGGGAGCAGTACTTC. It yields the protein CASSQDSRGRGEQYF.

The chain recombines TRBV4-1 with TRBJ2-1; 9 bases map to TRBD1. The ends lost 4 bases at V and 7 bases at J; junction bases unmatched: 8. Germline V gene data show CDR1 as MGHRA and CDR2 as YSYEKL. The CDR3 is 15 amino acids. CDR3 in DNA: TGCGCCAGCAGCCCCCGGACAGGGGAATTAAATGAGCAGTTCTTC. Protein sequence: CASSPRTGELNEQFF.

The chain has TRBV6-2 or TRBV6-3 and TRBJ2-1; TRBD2 matches 14 bases. V was clipped by 2 bases and J by 6 bases; unmatched bases: 3. CDR3 length: 16 residues. The V gene's germline CDR1 is MNHEY and CDR2 SVGEGT. The CDR3 DNA sequence: TGTGCCAGCAGTTACCGGGGACTAGCGGGAGCCAATGAGCAGTTCTTC. This translates into CASSYRGLAGANEQFF.

The chain employs TRBV2 and TRBJ1-1; possibly TRBD1 for D (5 bases). Germline V CDR1 and CDR2: SNHLY, FYNNEI. Trimming pared 10 bases from V and 3 bases from J, leaving 18 bases between. The CDR3 contains 14 residues. The CDR3 DNA sequence: TGTGCCAACACGGGGAGGGACGCGGACACTGAAGCTTTCTTT. It specifies CANTGRDADTEAFF.

The V gene is TRBV5-1, the J gene TRBJ2-3; D remains ambiguous. V was trimmed by 0 bases and J by 2 bases, leaving 10 bases between them. CDR1 and CDR2 (germline): SGHRS, YFSETQ. This CDR3 contains 15 residues. The CDR3 is CASSLGRINTDTQYF. The CDR3, as DNA: TGCGCCAGCAGCTTGGGAAGAATAAACACAGATACGCAGTATTTT.

The chain uses TRBV10-3 and TRBJ1-2; D not resolved. In germline, CDR1 is ENHRY, CDR2 SYGVKD. Trimming shortened V by 0 bases and J by 1 base, and 12 bases separated the two germline ends. This CDR3 region has 16 residues. CDR3: CAISESGSSFNYGYTF. CDR3 bases: TGTGCCATCAGTGAGTCGGGCAGCTCCTTTAACTATGGCTACACCTTC.

The gene calls are TRBV6-2 or TRBV6-3 and TRBJ2-7; D may be TRBD1 (5 bases). CDR3 length: 12 amino acids. CDR1 and CDR2 from the germline V gene are MNHEY and SVGEGT. V was shortened by 2 bases and J by 3 bases, with 5 bases between the two germline ends. The DNA for the CDR3 is TGTGCCAGCAGTTACACAGGCTACGAGCAGTACTTC. Protein product: CASSYTGYEQYF.